These T cell receptor beta chains were read from a single sample in a study of blood T cells in healthy people across ages. A single record per CDR3 protein comes from TCRdb applying MiXCR to the 5' RACE reads. The table includes about 720,000 distinct CDR3 sequences, about a fifth detected once. The sample was blood. These receptors originate from a man between 65 and 85 years old in good health. CDR3s include the opening cysteine and the closing phenylalanine or tryptophan. D genes are given only for firm matches. Only some rows state a clone size, as once, few, many or a class for expanded clones.

size	V	length	D	J	DNA	CDR3
.	TRBV3-1	18	.	TRBJ1-6	TGTGCCAGCAGCTCTTCGTTTCCAGACACCTCCGCGGGCTCACCCCTCCACTTT	CASSSSFPDTSAGSPLHF
few	TRBV12-3/TRBV12-4	13	.	TRBJ1-2	TGTGCCAGCAGTTTAAGCAGCCATCAGGGCTACACCTTC	CASSLSSHQGYTF
.	TRBV20-1	14	.	TRBJ1-4	TGCAGTGCTCCCTATAAGTTGGTAAATGAAAAACTGTTTTTT	CSAPYKLVNEKLFF
few	TRBV20-1	12	.	TRBJ1-1	TGCAGTACTCAAGGGGGATTTATTAAAGCTTTCTTT	CSTQGGFIKAFF
few	TRBV7-2	16	.	TRBJ2-3	TGTGCCAGCAGCTCCCAATCAGCGGCTAGCACAGATACGCAGTATTTT	CASSSQSAASTDTQYF
few	TRBV20-1	11	.	TRBJ2-1	TGCAGTGCTTCCGTCGGGGATGAGCAGTTCTTC	CSASVGDEQFF
.	TRBV19	15	.	TRBJ2-2	TGTGCCAGTTGGAAAAGAGTCACGAACACCGGGGAGCTGTTTTTT	CASWKRVTNTGELFF
few	TRBV5-1	15	TRBD1	TRBJ1-1	TGCGCCAGCAGCCTGGGGGACAGGGTCAGCACTGAAGCTTTCTTT	CASSLGDRVSTEAFF
many	TRBV29-1	13	TRBD1	TRBJ2-3	TGCAGCGCTACAAAAACGACAGGGAGTGCGCAGTATTTT	CSATKTTGSAQYF
few	TRBV6-2/TRBV6-3	12	.	TRBJ1-5	TGTGCCAGCAGCCGCTCCCAGTCGCCCCAGCATTTT	CASSRSQSPQHF
few	TRBV20-1	16	.	TRBJ2-1	TGCAGTGCCCGTACAATTCAGGGGAGTATCTACAATGAGCAGTTCTTC	CSARTIQGSIYNEQFF
few	TRBV18	15	.	TRBJ1-4	TGTGCCAGCTCACCATCGAGACAGGTCAATGAAAAACTGTTTTTT	CASSPSRQVNEKLFF
.	TRBV7-9	15	.	TRBJ2-4	TGTGCCAGCAGCTTAAGCCAAGCGGGCAAAAGCATTCAGTACTTC	CASSLSQAGKSIQYF
.	TRBV27	18	.	TRBJ1-3	TGTGCCAGCAGTTTATCGGTTTCTGACAGAAGAAGGGGAAACACCATATATTTT	CASSLSVSDRRRGNTIYF
.	TRBV6-6	14	.	TRBJ1-5	TGTGCCAGCAGGCCGGGGGAGACCCATCAGCCCCAGCATTTT	CASRPGETHQPQHF
.	TRBV12-3/TRBV12-4	11	.	TRBJ2-1	TGTGCCAGCAGCGAGCTCAAGAACCAGTTCTTC	CASSELKNQFF
many	TRBV7-8	18	TRBD2	TRBJ2-1	TGTGCCAGCAGCTTAGCCTTAAGACTAGCGGGGGCAAGGGATGAGCAGTTCTTC	CASSLALRLAGARDEQFF
.	TRBV6-1	13	.	TRBJ2-4	TGTGCCAGCATACGGGGGTACGGAAACATTCAGTACTTC	CASIRGYGNIQYF
few	TRBV2	13	.	TRBJ2-2	TGTGCCAGCAAGGAGGGGGGGCCGGCGGAGCTGTTTTTT	CASKEGGPAELFF
few	TRBV7-9	10	.	TRBJ1-1	TGTGCCAGCAGCGGAAATGAAGCTTTCTTT	CASSGNEAFF
.	TRBV28	15	.	TRBJ1-1	TGTGCCAGCAGCCCTTTACGAGACATGAACACTGAAGCTTTCTTT	CASSPLRDMNTEAFF
many	TRBV29-1	14	.	TRBJ2-2	TGCAGCGTTGAAGGGCAGCTACACACCGGGGAGCTGTTTTTT	CSVEGQLHTGELFF
.	TRBV11-3	14	.	TRBJ2-1	TGTGCCAGCAGCCCAGCCGCAGGGTACAATGAGCAGTTCTTC	CASSPAAGYNEQFF
.	TRBV12-3/TRBV12-4	14	.	TRBJ1-2	TGTGCCAGCAGCCTATTAGTAACAGGGAATGGCTACACCTTC	CASSLLVTGNGYTF
few	TRBV11-2	17	.	TRBJ2-5	TGTGCCAGCAGCACTTTCCGGGAAGCTTCTTTTGGGGAGACCCAGTACTTC	CASSTFREASFGETQYF
many	TRBV2	11	.	TRBJ2-3	TGTGCCAGCAGTCCCCAACATACGCAGTATTTT	CASSPQHTQYF
few	TRBV6-5	16	TRBD2	TRBJ2-7	TGTGCCAGCAGTTACTCGGGGACTAGCCCTTCCTACGAGCAGTACTTC	CASSYSGTSPSYEQYF
few	TRBV7-3	13	.	TRBJ2-1	TGTGCCAGCAGCTTAAAGTATACCCATGAGCAGTTCTTC	CASSLKYTHEQFF
few	TRBV7-8	14	.	TRBJ1-1	TGTGCCAGCAGCTTAGTGAGAGACAGCACTGAAGCTTTCTTT	CASSLVRDSTEAFF
few	TRBV4-1	13	.	TRBJ2-3	TGCGCCAGCAGCCAAGACGAGGGAGATACGCAGTATTTT	CASSQDEGDTQYF
.	TRBV7-9	14	.	TRBJ1-4	TGTGCCAGCAGCGTGCCGGGAGGCGGTGAAAAACTGTTTTTT	CASSVPGGGEKLFF
.	TRBV5-1	14	.	TRBJ2-4	TGCGCCAGCAGCCTACCGACTCATGAGGGCATTCAGTACTTC	CASSLPTHEGIQYF
.	TRBV12-3/TRBV12-4	14	.	TRBJ2-6	TGTGCCAGCAGTTTTGGTGCAGGGGCCAACGTCCTGACTTTC	CASSFGAGANVLTF
.	TRBV7-8	14	.	TRBJ1-5	TGTGCCAGCAGCTTAGTACGGTTCAATCAGCCCCAGCATTTT	CASSLVRFNQPQHF
few	TRBV7-8	11	.	TRBJ2-5	TGTGCCAGCAGCTTAAAATTGGCCCAGTACTTC	CASSLKLAQYF
.	TRBV10-2	14	.	TRBJ1-4	TGCGCCAGCACGTCGGGGGCGGCTAATGAAAAACTGTTTTTT	CASTSGAANEKLFF
few	TRBV4-2	14	TRBD2	TRBJ2-5	TGTGCCAGCAGCCAAGGCGGGGGGCAAGAGACCCAGTACTTC	CASSQGGGQETQYF
.	TRBV2	14	.	TRBJ1-2	TGTGCCAGCAGTGAACTTGGAGCTAACTGTGGCTACACCTTC	CASSELGANCGYTF
many	TRBV12-3/TRBV12-4	12	.	TRBJ1-2	TGTGCCAGCAGTTTTGGGAATTATGGCTACACCTTC	CASSFGNYGYTF
.	TRBV14	16	.	TRBJ2-5	TGTGCCAGCAGCCAAGATTTCACAGGGAATGCGGAGACCCAGTACTTC	CASSQDFTGNAETQYF
.	TRBV7-8	16	TRBD1	TRBJ2-1	TGTGCCAGCAGCAGTCAAACCCGGACAGGGGGCGCCGGGCAGTTCTTC	CASSSQTRTGGAGQFF
few	TRBV24-1	14	TRBD1	TRBJ2-2	TGTGCCACCAACGGACAGGAGAACACCGGGGAGCTGTTTTTT	CATNGQENTGELFF
.	TRBV7-3	15	TRBD1	TRBJ2-3	TGTGCCAGCAGCTCCAGGGGGCCTGCCTCAGATACGCAGTATTTT	CASSSRGPASDTQYF